This section outlines one T cell receptor beta chain sequence together with its context. Profiling relied on immunoSEQ multiplex PCR, and the TCRdb table lists in-frame clones only, not all of them. The sample contains roughly 90,000 clones, around 81% of which appear only once. This CDR3 has 13 amino acids. V was shortened by 5 bases and J by 2 bases, with 10 bases between the two germline ends. Per the germline V gene, CDR1 is MNHNS and CDR2 is SASEGT. This entry comes from a study of radiotherapy plus CTLA-4 blockade in lung cancer. The sample consisted of peripheral blood, taken from a patient treated with radiotherapy plus ipilimumab. This chain links TRBV6-1 with TRBJ2-7, with D perhaps TRBD1 (6 bases). This clonotype was obtained from a human donor with non-small cell lung cancer who had a partial response to radiotherapy plus ipilimumab. Some clones in this sample may be carry-over from other donors' samples. Here the CDR3 reads CASSYDRTYEQYF. DNA for the CDR3: TGTGCCAGCAGTTATGACAGGACCTACGAGCAGTACTTC.